A single sample gave rise to the 22 T cell receptor beta chains below, sequenced in a study of CD8 T cells in ankylosing spondylitis. TCRdb re-analysed the 5' RACE reads in MiXCR, keeping a single row per CDR3 protein. Among a few hundred thousand distinct CDR3 sequences listed, 8% to 11% were seen once. Sequenced sample: blood, either unsorted or a sorted T cell fraction (not recorded which). The receptors shown here come from a male donor with ankylosing spondylitis or in good health (not recorded which).

In this sample, this clonotype turned up many times. This chain connects TRBV9 to TRBJ2-5; D is ambiguous. Per germline, CDR1 SGDLS and CDR2 YYNGEE. V lost 1 base and J lost 1, with 11 bases in between. The CDR3 consists of 15 residues. The CDR3 nucleotides read TGTGCCAGCAGCGTAACTGTGACGGGCCAAGAGACCCAGTACTTC. Encoded protein: CASSVTVTGQETQYF.

This clonotype has at least ten counts. The chain links TRBV5-1 to TRBJ1-1; D unclear. The V end was cut by 5 bases, the J end by 2 bases, with 13 bases between. CDR3 size: 14 residues. Germline CDR1 SGHRS, CDR2 YFSETQ. In DNA, the CDR3 is TGCGCCAGCAGGGACTCGCTGGCTAACACTGAAGCTTTCTTT. Its translation: CASRDSLANTEAFF. The full variable domain, completed using reference TRBV5-1 and TRBJ1-1, is KAGVTQTPRYLIKTRGQQVTLSCSPISGHRSVSWYQQTPGQGLQFLFEYFSETQRNKGNFPGRFSGRQFSNSRSEMNVSTLELGDSALYLCASRDSLANTEAFFGQGTRLTVV.

This clonotype was recorded at least ten times. The V call is TRBV12-5, the J call TRBJ2-5; D is perhaps TRBD1 (6 bases). The CDR3 contains 12 residues. Germline V CDR1 and CDR2: LGHNT, FRNRAP. Trimming removed 2 bases from V and 6 bases from J, with 7 bases in between. The CDR3 nucleotides are TGTGCTAGTGGTTTGACAGGGCAGACCCAGTACTTC. Its translation: CASGLTGQTQYF.

This clonotype was counted many times. V gene TRBV6-5 combines with J gene TRBJ1-2; D is unresolved. The V end was cut by 6 bases, the J end by 7 bases, with 9 bases between. Germline CDR1 MNHEY, CDR2 SVGAGI. The CDR3 loop spans 11 amino acids. The CDR3 nucleotides read TGTGCCAGCAGCTCGCCACGTGGCTACACCTTC. Amino acids: CASSSPRGYTF.

This clonotype appeared many times. J is TRBJ2-7 and V is TRBV7-9; D might be TRBD1 or TRBD2, each matching 5 bases. Germline V lookup: CDR1 SEHNR, CDR2 FQNEAQ (reference sequence). The CDR3 extends over 14 amino acids. V was clipped by 3 bases and J by 0 bases, with 9 bases between them. The CDR3 loop reads CASSLGESSYEQYF. In nucleotides, the CDR3 is TGTGCCAGCAGCTTGGGGGAGAGCTCCTACGAGCAGTACTTC.

This clonotype was observed once. This chain joins TRBV30 and TRBJ2-7; D ambiguous. The CDR3 spans 12 residues. The ends were cut back, 1 base at V and 2 bases at J, with 6 bases in the middle. Germline CDR1 GTSNPN, CDR2 SVGIG (reference sequence). The CDR3 bases are TGTGCCTGGAGTGGGGCTCCCTACGAGCAGTACTTC. Amino acids: CAWSGAPYEQYF.

This clonotype has ten or more counts. The J gene is TRBJ2-7, the V gene TRBV3-1; 7 bases align to TRBD1. The trim removed 2 bases at V and 2 bases at J, leaving 6 bases unmatched. In germline, CDR1 is LGHDT, CDR2 YNNKEL (reference sequence). The CDR3 runs 15 residues. The CDR3 loop reads CASSQTGDVPYEQYF. In nucleotides, the CDR3 is TGTGCCAGCAGCCAAACAGGGGACGTCCCCTACGAGCAGTACTTC.

This clonotype was seen repeatedly, ten times or more. This rearrangement joins TRBV20-1 to TRBJ1-2; no firm D call. CDR3 length: 13 residues. Germline V gene lookup returns CDR1 DFQATT and CDR2 SNEGSKA (reference sequence). V was clipped by 0 bases and J by 4 bases, with 9 bases between them. The CDR3 bases are TGCAGTGCTAGAGATTCCCGGACCTATGGCTACACCTTC. It specifies CSARDSRTYGYTF.

The chain is built from TRBV30 and TRBJ2-3, with D unclear. Between the trimmed V and J ends, which lost 0 bases and 6 bases, there was a span of 7 bases. Germline CDR1 GTSNPN, CDR2 SVGIG (reference sequence). The CDR3 length is 12 residues. In DNA form, the CDR3 reads TGTGCCTGGAGTGTACAGTGGGATACGCAGTATTTT. Protein sequence: CAWSVQWDTQYF.

The table lists this clonotype with a few counts. This chain connects TRBV2 to TRBJ1-2, with TRBD1 as a possible D gene (6 bases). Germline CDR1 reads SNHLY; CDR2 reads FYNNEI. The CDR3 runs 14 residues. Between the trimmed V and J ends, which lost 6 bases and 2 bases, there was a span of 13 bases. The CDR3 sequence is CASSEQGANYGYTF. Written as DNA, the CDR3 is TGTGCCAGCAGCGAACAGGGAGCGAACTATGGCTACACCTTC.

This clonotype was counted between two and nine times. The gene calls are TRBV19 and TRBJ2-5; no reliable D call. This CDR3 comprises 12 residues. The V gene lost 6 bases and the J gene lost 0 bases, with 5 bases spanning the gap. CDR1 and CDR2 (germline): LNHDA, SQIVND (reference sequence). Written as DNA, the CDR3 is TGTGCCAGTAGAAGGAACCAAGAGACCCAGTACTTC. Translation gives CASRRNQETQYF.

The chain joins TRBV20-1 to TRBJ1-1, with D perhaps TRBD1 (6 bases). Trimming removed 5 bases at V and 7 bases at J, with 23 bases between. Germline V lookup: CDR1 DFQATT, CDR2 SNEGSKA (reference sequence). The CDR3 contains 15 residues. CDR3: CSAAPQVGGYGEAFF. As DNA, the CDR3 is TGCAGTGCTGCACCCCAAGTAGGGGGGTATGGTGAAGCTTTCTTT.

The table lists this clonotype with many counts. V is TRBV7-9 and J is TRBJ2-7; D is perhaps TRBD2 (5 bases). This CDR3 comprises 16 residues. Trimming pared 1 base from V and 2 bases from J, leaving 15 bases between. Per germline, CDR1 SEHNR and CDR2 FQNEAQ (reference sequence). This CDR3 reads CASSLGYRDSPYEQYF. The CDR3 region has the DNA TGTGCCAGCAGCTTAGGCTATCGGGATTCTCCCTACGAGCAGTACTTC.

The sample holds many counts of this clonotype. The chain couples TRBV3-1 to TRBJ1-6; D unresolved. V was cut by 4 bases and J by 0 bases, with 19 bases left in between. CDR1 is LGHDT, CDR2 YNNKEL, per germline (reference sequence). The CDR3 totals 19 residues. Written as DNA, the CDR3 is TGTGCCAGCAGCCGAGGAGGGCCGATGTCTTACTCCTATAATTCACCCCTCCACTTT. Translated: CASSRGGPMSYSYNSPLHF.

CDR3 bases: TGTGCCAGCAGCTTAGGGGGCCCTAACCGACCGCAGTATTTT. The encoded protein is CASSLGGPNRPQYF. V is TRBV11-2 and J is TRBJ2-3; TRBD1 is a possible D gene (5 bases). This CDR3 contains 14 residues. Per the germline V gene, CDR1 is SGHAT and CDR2 is FQNNGV. V was pared by 1 base and J by 10 bases, with 15 bases between.

The chain is built from TRBV19 and TRBJ2-1, with 12 bases lining up with TRBD2. This CDR3 has 15 amino acids. Germline CDR1 is LNHDA and CDR2 is SQIVND (reference sequence). J gave up 6 bases and V 5 bases, and 5 bases lay outside the gene matches. The CDR3 region has the DNA TGTGCCAGTAGTGTGCTAGCGGGGGGGAGCAATGAGCAGTTCTTC. This encodes CASSVLAGGSNEQFF.

The V gene is TRBV7-2, the J gene TRBJ2-7, with 8 bases identical to TRBD1. V shed 5 bases, J shed 2 bases, and the junction held 11 bases outside the gene matches. The germline gives CDR1 SGHTA, CDR2 FQGNSA. The CDR3 consists of 16 residues. The CDR3 spells CASSINGQGVPYEQYF. For the CDR3, the DNA is TGTGCCAGCAGCATAAACGGACAGGGTGTACCCTACGAGCAGTACTTC.

A note on this clonotype: The junction does not match germline at one end; this may be a read error. The chain links TRBV7-7 to TRBJ2-5; 8 bases fit TRBD1. CDR3 size: 16 residues. Germline CDR1 reads SSHAT; CDR2 reads FNYEAQ (reference sequence). The CDR3 nucleotides are TGTGCTAGCAGCGTAGACAGGGGAGGTGGTTCGGAGACCCAGTACTTC. Protein: CASSVDRGGGSETQYF. The full variable domain, in which reference TRBV7-7 and TRBJ2-5 provide the parts outside the CDR3, is GAGVSQSPRYKVTKRGQDVTLRCDPISSHATLYWYQQALGQGPEFLTYFNYEAQPDKSGLPSDRFSAERPEGSISTLTIQRTEQRDSAMYRCASSVDRGGGSETQYFGPGTRLLVL.

The chain carries TRBV12-3 or TRBV12-4 and TRBJ2-7, with 7 bases that match TRBD1. V shed 6 bases and J 2 bases; nucleotides not matched to a gene: 10. CDR3 length: 15 amino acids. CDR3 sequence: CASSRVDQGAYEQYF. CDR3 in DNA: TGTGCCAGCAGCCGAGTCGATCAGGGGGCCTACGAGCAGTACTTC.

The chain couples TRBV18 to TRBJ2-5; D unclear. V was trimmed by 0 bases and J by 5 bases, leaving 7 bases between them. CDR3 size: 13 residues. Germline V CDR1 and CDR2: KGHSH, LQKENI. Here the CDR3 reads CASSPPVIETQYF. The DNA of the CDR3 is TGTGCCAGCTCACCACCGGTTATCGAGACCCAGTACTTC.

This clonotype appeared many times. The chain combines TRBV2 with TRBJ1-2; 7 nucleotides agree with TRBD1. CDR3 length: 14 residues. V lost 4 bases, J lost 4 bases, and 6 bases stayed unmatched. The germline V gene has CDR1 SNHLY and CDR2 FYNNEI. The CDR3 is CASSATDRVYGYTF. CDR3 nucleotide sequence: TGTGCCAGCAGTGCTACAGACAGGGTCTATGGCTACACCTTC.

This clonotype came up many times. V usage is TRBV5-5 and J usage is TRBJ1-1; D unclear. The CDR3 is 13 amino acids. Germline CDR1 is SGHKS and CDR2 is YYEKEE (reference sequence). The ends were cut back, 2 bases at V and 2 bases at J, with 7 bases in the middle. The CDR3 protein is CASSFSPNTEAFF. CDR3 nucleotides: TGTGCCAGCAGCTTTTCCCCCAACACTGAAGCTTTCTTT. Complete variable domain (other parts from reference TRBV5-5 and TRBJ1-1): DAGVTQSPTHLIKTRGQQVTLRCSPISGHKSVSWYQQVLGQGPQFIFQYYEKEERGRGNFPDRFSARQFPNYSSELNVNALLLGDSALYLCASSFSPNTEAFFGQGTRLTVV.